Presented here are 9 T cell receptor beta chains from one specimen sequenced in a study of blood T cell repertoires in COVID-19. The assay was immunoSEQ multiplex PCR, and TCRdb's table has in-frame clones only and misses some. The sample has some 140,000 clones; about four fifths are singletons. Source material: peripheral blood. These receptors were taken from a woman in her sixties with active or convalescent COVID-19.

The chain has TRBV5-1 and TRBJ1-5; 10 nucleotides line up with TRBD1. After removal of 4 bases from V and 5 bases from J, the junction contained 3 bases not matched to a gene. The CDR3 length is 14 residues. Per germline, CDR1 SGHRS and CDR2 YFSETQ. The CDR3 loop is CASSQGTGDQPQHF. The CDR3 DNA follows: TGCGCCAGCAGCCAAGGGACAGGGGATCAGCCCCAGCATTTT.

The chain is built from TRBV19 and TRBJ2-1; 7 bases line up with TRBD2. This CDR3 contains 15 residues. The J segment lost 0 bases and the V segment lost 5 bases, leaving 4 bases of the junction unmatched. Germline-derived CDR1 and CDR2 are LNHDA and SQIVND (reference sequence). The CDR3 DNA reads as TGTGCCAGTAGTTCAGAGCGGGGCTCCTACAATGAGCAGTTCTTC. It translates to CASSSERGSYNEQFF.

The DNA of the CDR3 is TGTGCCAGCAGCTTAAACTATCTATCGCCGCAGTACTTC. It specifies CASSLNYLSPQYF. J is TRBJ2-5 and V is TRBV11-3; no clear D. Germline CDR1 reads SGHNT; CDR2 reads YENEEA. V shed 2 bases and J shed 11 bases, with 15 bases lying between them. CDR3 size: 13 residues. Variable domain in full (rest from reference TRBV11-3 and TRBJ2-5): EAGVVQSPRYKIIEKKQPVAFWCNPISGHNTLYWYLQNLGQGPELLIRYENEEAVDDSQLPKDRFSAERLKGVDSTLKIQPAELGDSAVYLCASSLNYLSPQYFGPGTRLLVL.

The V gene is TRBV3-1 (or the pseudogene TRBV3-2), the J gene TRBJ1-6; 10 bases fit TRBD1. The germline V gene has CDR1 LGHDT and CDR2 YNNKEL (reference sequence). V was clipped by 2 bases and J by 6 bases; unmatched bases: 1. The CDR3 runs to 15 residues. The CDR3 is CASSQRTGGNSPLHF. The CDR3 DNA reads TGTGCCAGCAGCCAAAGGACAGGGGGTAATTCACCCCTCCACTTT.

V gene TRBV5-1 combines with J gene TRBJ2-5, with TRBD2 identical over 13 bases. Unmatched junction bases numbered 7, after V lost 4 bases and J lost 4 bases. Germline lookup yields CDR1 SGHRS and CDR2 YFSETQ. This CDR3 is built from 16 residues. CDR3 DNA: TGCGCCAGCAGCCCTAGACTAGCGGGAGGCGTAGAGACCCAGTACTTC. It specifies CASSPRLAGGVETQYF.

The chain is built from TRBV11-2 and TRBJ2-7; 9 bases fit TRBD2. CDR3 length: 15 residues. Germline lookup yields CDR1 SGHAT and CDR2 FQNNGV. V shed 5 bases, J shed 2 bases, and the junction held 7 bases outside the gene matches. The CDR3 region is CASSVRLAAPYEQYF. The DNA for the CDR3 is TGTGCCAGCAGCGTGAGACTAGCGGCCCCCTACGAGCAGTACTTC.

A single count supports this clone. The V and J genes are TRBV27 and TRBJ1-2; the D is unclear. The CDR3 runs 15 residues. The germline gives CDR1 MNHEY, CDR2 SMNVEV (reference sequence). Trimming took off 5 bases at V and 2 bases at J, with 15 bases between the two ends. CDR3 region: CASSREGIGNYGYTF. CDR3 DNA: TGTGCCAGCAGTAGAGAGGGAATCGGGAACTATGGCTACACCTTC.

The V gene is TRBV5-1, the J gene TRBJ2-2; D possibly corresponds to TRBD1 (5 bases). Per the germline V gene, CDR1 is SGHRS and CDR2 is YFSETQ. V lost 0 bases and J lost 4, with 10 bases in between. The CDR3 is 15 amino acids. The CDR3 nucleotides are TGCGCCAGCAGCTTGGAACAGGTCCCCACCGGGGAGCTGTTTTTT. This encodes CASSLEQVPTGELFF.

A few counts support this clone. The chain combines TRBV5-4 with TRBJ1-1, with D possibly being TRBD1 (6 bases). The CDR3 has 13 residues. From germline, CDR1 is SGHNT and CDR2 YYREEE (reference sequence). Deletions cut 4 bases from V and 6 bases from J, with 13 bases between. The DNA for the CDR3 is TGTGCCAGCAGCGGTGTGGGGGCGTCTGAAGCTTTCTTT. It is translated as CASSGVGASEAFF.